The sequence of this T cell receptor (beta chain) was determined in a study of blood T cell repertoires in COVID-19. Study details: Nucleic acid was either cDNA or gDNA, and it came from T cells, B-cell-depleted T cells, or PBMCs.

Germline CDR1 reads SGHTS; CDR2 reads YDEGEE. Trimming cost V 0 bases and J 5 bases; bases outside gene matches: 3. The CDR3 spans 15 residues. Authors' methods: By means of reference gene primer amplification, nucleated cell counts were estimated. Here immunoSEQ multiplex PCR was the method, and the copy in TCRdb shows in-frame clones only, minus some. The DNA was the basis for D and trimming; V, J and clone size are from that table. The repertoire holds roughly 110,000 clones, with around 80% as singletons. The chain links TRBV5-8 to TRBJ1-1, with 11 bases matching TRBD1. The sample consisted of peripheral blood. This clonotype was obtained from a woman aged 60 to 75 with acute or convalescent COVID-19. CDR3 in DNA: TGTGCCAGCAGCTTGGCAGGGACAGGGGGTACTGAAGCTTTCTTT. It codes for CASSLAGTGGTEAFF.